The entry below describes one T cell receptor (beta chain). Antigen unknown. These data originate in a study of T cells expressing NK-cell markers. Study information: Sorted CD3+CD56+NKG2C+, CD3+CD56+NKG2C- and CD3+CD56-NKG2C+ T-cell subsets were beta-chain profiled. Seven of eight sequenced donors tested HCMV-seropositive; one tested seronegative. General study results and limits: Of the CD8+ T cells in roughly 6 donors, roughly 1.0-7.0% belonged to dominant NKG2C+ clonotypes.

TCRdb reworked the 5' RACE reads into one entry per CDR3 protein, no DNA. This repertoire includes 500,000 or so distinct CDR3 sequences. CDR3 size: 14 residues. In germline, CDR1 is MNHNS, CDR2 SASEGT. The sequencing input was blood T cells: a sorted CD56 or NKG2C T cell subset, CD4+ or CD8+ T cells, or bulk PBMC T cells (not recorded which). This TCR was recovered from a man aged 18 to 30 in good health. The V call is TRBV6-1, the J call TRBJ2-7; TCRdb names TRBD1, which stays unverified in the absence of DNA. CDR3 region: CASRMGQGPYEQYF.